These 11 T cell receptor beta chains came from one sample sequenced in a study of shared clonotypes between healthy human individuals. Produced via immunoSEQ multiplex PCR; TCRdb's table is partial and in-frame only. The sample shows over 2 million clones, about 94% of them seen only once. Cells designated naive CD8 were CD45RO-negative and were positively selected for CCR7, with terminally differentiated effector memory CD45RA+ cells excluded. Specimen: naive CD8+ T cells sorted from blood. Every receptor here comes from a man between 18 and 29 years old in good health.

Regarding this clone: The same CDR3 arises from other DNA sequences in this sample as well. J is TRBJ2-7 and V is TRBV6-5; TRBD2 agrees at 7 bases. The length of the CDR3 is 15 residues. Looked up from germline, CDR1 is MNHEY and CDR2 is SVGAGI. V trimming: 0 bases; J trimming: 4 bases; junction bases outside the gene matches: 6. The chain's CDR3 is CASSYSGREDYEQYF. CDR3 nucleotide sequence: TGTGCCAGCAGTTACTCGGGTCGGGAGGATTACGAGCAGTACTTC.

The table lists this clone with a count of one. The rearrangement joins TRBV7-2 to TRBJ2-7; 9 bases fit TRBD2. In germline, CDR1 is SGHTA, CDR2 FQGNSA. Unmatched junction bases numbered 14, after V lost 2 bases and J lost 0 bases. CDR3 size: 19 residues. The CDR3 bases are TGTGCCAGCAGCTTAAACGGACTAGCGCCTGACGATATCTCCTACGAGCAGTACTTC. Amino acid sequence: CASSLNGLAPDDISYEQYF.

J is TRBJ1-1 and V is TRBV29-1; perhaps TRBD1 as D (6 bases). This CDR3 has 14 residues. Germline V lookup: CDR1 SQVTM, CDR2 ANQGSEA. V was pared by 4 bases and J by 4 bases, with 16 bases between. The CDR3, as DNA: TGCAGCGTTGGAGGGGGGCCGGGCGGCACTGAAGCTTTCTTT. It specifies CSVGGGPGGTEAFF.

The chain employs TRBV2 and TRBJ1-1, with D possibly being TRBD1 (6 bases). Between the trimmed V and J ends, which lost 2 bases and 2 bases, there was a span of 12 bases. Germline-derived CDR1 and CDR2 are SNHLY and FYNNEI. This CDR3 spans 15 amino acids. The CDR3 sequence: CASSELQGLNTEAFF. In DNA form, the CDR3 reads TGTGCCAGCAGTGAATTACAGGGTTTAAACACTGAAGCTTTCTTT.

The chain joins TRBV7-3 to TRBJ2-1; D is ambiguous. CDR1 SGHTA and CDR2 FQGTGA come from the germline V gene. This CDR3 spans 13 amino acids. V was cut by 2 bases and J by 9 bases, with 11 bases left in between. In DNA form, the CDR3 reads TGTGCCAGCAGCTTATGGCCCTCGGGTGAGCAGTTCTTC. Its translation: CASSLWPSGEQFF.

This chain joins TRBV28 and TRBJ2-3; perhaps TRBD2 as D (6 bases). CDR3 size: 14 residues. Germline V lookup: CDR1 MDHEN, CDR2 SYDVKM. V dropped 5 bases and J dropped 4 bases, with 13 bases sitting between them. The CDR3, as DNA: TGTGCCAGCAGTCCGACGACTAGGTCAGATACGCAGTATTTT. Translating gives CASSPTTRSDTQYF.

The gene calls are TRBV10-3 and TRBJ1-2; the D gene is possibly TRBD1 (5 bases). Trimming took off 3 bases at V and 6 bases at J, with 8 bases between the two ends. The CDR3 is made up of 12 amino acids. The germline gives CDR1 ENHRY, CDR2 SYGVKD. The CDR3 DNA is TGTGCCATCAGTGACAGGGCCCATGGCTACACCTTC. Residues: CAISDRAHGYTF.

Turning to this clone: This sample also contains other DNA sequences that code for the same CDR3. In DNA form, the CDR3 reads TGTGCCAGCAGCGTAGAGGGACAGGGAACAGATACGCAGTATTTT. Translation: CASSVEGQGTDTQYF. V and J are TRBV9 and TRBJ2-3, with 9 positions matching TRBD1. Trimming took 0 bases from V and 3 from J; bases not matched to a gene: 2. The CDR3 has 15 amino acids. Germline CDR1 SGDLS, CDR2 YYNGEE.

The rearrangement joins TRBV7-2 to TRBJ2-2; 9 bases match TRBD2. The junction had 11 bases not matched to a gene; V was cut back by 5 bases and J by 4 bases. The CDR3 length is 17 residues. The V gene's germline CDR1 is SGHTA and CDR2 FQGNSA. CDR3 region: CASSIDLAGALTGELFF. The CDR3 nucleotides are TGTGCCAGCAGCATAGACTTAGCGGGGGCCCTCACCGGGGAGCTGTTTTTT.

This chain joins TRBV11-2 and TRBJ1-5; possibly TRBD1 for D (5 bases). CDR1 and CDR2 (germline): SGHAT, FQNNGV. V was trimmed by 0 bases and J by 11 bases, leaving 11 bases between them. The CDR3 is made up of 13 amino acids. CDR3 residues: CASSLDNGAAQHF. Here the CDR3 DNA reads TGTGCCAGCAGCTTAGATAACGGGGCCGCCCAGCATTTT.

The chain uses TRBV28 and TRBJ1-4; D unresolved. Germline CDR1 and CDR2: MDHEN and SYDVKM. The germline V and J ends were trimmed by 3 bases and 0 bases, with 8 bases remaining between them. The CDR3 totals 15 residues. Here the CDR3 DNA reads TGTGCCAGCAGTTTTCTGGGGTCAACTAATGAAAAACTGTTTTTT. This encodes CASSFLGSTNEKLFF.